One sample yielded the 3 T cell receptor beta chains listed below, sequenced in a study of cytomegalovirus exposure and HLA in healthy donors. Generated by immunoSEQ multiplex PCR, the TCRdb table keeps only in-frame clones and is missing some. Of some 80,000 clones in the sample, around 96% are singletons; the top ten hold under 1.5%. What was sequenced was PBMCs. These receptors originate from a woman between 18 and 29 years old in good health and CMV-seronegative.

The chain links TRBV30 to TRBJ1-5; D gene uncertain. CDR3 length equals 16 residues. Germline V gene data show CDR1 as GTSNPN and CDR2 as SVGIG (reference sequence). Trimming took off 0 bases at V and 7 bases at J, with 19 bases between the two ends. The CDR3 DNA is TGTGCCTGGAGTGTACAGAAGAAGGTTCGGTGGCAGCCCCAGCATTTT. The encoded protein is CAWSVQKKVRWQPQHF.

This chain uses TRBV10-2 with TRBJ2-3, with 7 bases that match TRBD1. The CDR3 has 17 amino acids. The V gene's germline CDR1 is WSHSY and CDR2 SAAADI. The V segment lost 3 bases and the J segment 2 bases; nucleotides outside the gene matches: 11. CDR3: CASSEYGQESITDTQYF. DNA of the CDR3: TGCGCCAGCAGTGAATATGGACAGGAGAGTATCACAGATACGCAGTATTTT.

The CDR3 DNA sequence: TGTGCCAGCTCACCCTATCATCCACCAGATACGCAGTATTTT. It specifies CASSPYHPPDTQYF. The V call is TRBV18, the J call TRBJ2-3; D remains unclear. Germline V gene lookup returns CDR1 KGHSH and CDR2 LQKENI. The CDR3 has 14 residues. V lost 3 bases and J 4 bases, leaving 11 bases between the germline ends.